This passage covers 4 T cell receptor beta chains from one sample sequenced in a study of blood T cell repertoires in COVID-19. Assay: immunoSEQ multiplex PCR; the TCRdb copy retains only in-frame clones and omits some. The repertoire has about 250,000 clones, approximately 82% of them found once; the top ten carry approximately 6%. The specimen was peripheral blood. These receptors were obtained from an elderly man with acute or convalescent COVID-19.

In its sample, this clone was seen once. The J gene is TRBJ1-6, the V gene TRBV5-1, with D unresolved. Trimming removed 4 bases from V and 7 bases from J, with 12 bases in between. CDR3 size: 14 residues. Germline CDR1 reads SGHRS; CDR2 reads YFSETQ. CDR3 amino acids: CASSIEGGNSPLHF. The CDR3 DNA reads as TGCGCCAGCAGCATTGAGGGTGGGAATTCACCCCTCCACTTT.

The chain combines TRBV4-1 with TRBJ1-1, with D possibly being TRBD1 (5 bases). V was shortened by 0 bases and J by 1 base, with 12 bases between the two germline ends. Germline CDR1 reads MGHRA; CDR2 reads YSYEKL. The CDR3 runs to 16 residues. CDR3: CASSQDGGRANTEAFF. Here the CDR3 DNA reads TGCGCCAGCAGCCAAGATGGGGGGAGGGCGAACACTGAAGCTTTCTTT.

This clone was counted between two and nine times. In nucleotides, the CDR3 is TGTGCCAGTTCCCTCCGGGGACAGGGAACCTACGAGCAGTACTTC. This gives the protein CASSLRGQGTYEQYF. V usage is TRBV19 and J usage is TRBJ2-7; 9 nucleotides agree with TRBD1. The CDR3 covers 15 residues. Germline V gene lookup returns CDR1 LNHDA and CDR2 SQIVND (reference sequence). Trimming took 8 bases from V and 2 from J; bases not matched to a gene: 10.

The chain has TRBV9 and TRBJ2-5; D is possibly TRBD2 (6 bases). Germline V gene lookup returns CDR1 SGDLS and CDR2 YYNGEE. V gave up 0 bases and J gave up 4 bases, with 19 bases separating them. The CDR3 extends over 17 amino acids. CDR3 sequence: CASSVGRPFGGGETQYF. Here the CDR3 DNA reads TGTGCCAGCAGCGTAGGTCGTCCGTTCGGGGGTGGAGAGACCCAGTACTTC.